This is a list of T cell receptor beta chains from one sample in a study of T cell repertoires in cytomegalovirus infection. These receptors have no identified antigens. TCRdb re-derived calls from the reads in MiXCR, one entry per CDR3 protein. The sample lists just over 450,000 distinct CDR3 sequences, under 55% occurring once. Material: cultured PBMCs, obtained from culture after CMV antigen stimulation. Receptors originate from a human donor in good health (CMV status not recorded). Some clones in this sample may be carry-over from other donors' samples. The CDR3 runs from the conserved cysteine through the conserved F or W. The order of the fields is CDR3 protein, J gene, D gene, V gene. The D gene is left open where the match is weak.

CSASAGGHTDTQYF TRBJ2-3 - TRBV20-1
CASSLGPKLSSYEQYF TRBJ2-7 - TRBV11-3
CASSPQAGGRNEQFF TRBJ2-1 TRBD2 TRBV7-2
CASGVKGNSNQPQHF TRBJ1-5 - TRBV2
CASSFGTVLSYGYTF TRBJ1-2 TRBD1 TRBV12-3/TRBV12-4
CASSSRGFSRGTGELFF TRBJ2-2 TRBD2 TRBV12-3/TRBV12-4
CASSLGPPDYNEQFF TRBJ2-1 - TRBV7-2
CASSARRGRDTEDFF TRBJ1-1 - TRBV7-2
CASRRGPSSGNTIYF TRBJ1-3 - TRBV28
CASSYPGAPYGYTF TRBJ1-2 - TRBV6-5